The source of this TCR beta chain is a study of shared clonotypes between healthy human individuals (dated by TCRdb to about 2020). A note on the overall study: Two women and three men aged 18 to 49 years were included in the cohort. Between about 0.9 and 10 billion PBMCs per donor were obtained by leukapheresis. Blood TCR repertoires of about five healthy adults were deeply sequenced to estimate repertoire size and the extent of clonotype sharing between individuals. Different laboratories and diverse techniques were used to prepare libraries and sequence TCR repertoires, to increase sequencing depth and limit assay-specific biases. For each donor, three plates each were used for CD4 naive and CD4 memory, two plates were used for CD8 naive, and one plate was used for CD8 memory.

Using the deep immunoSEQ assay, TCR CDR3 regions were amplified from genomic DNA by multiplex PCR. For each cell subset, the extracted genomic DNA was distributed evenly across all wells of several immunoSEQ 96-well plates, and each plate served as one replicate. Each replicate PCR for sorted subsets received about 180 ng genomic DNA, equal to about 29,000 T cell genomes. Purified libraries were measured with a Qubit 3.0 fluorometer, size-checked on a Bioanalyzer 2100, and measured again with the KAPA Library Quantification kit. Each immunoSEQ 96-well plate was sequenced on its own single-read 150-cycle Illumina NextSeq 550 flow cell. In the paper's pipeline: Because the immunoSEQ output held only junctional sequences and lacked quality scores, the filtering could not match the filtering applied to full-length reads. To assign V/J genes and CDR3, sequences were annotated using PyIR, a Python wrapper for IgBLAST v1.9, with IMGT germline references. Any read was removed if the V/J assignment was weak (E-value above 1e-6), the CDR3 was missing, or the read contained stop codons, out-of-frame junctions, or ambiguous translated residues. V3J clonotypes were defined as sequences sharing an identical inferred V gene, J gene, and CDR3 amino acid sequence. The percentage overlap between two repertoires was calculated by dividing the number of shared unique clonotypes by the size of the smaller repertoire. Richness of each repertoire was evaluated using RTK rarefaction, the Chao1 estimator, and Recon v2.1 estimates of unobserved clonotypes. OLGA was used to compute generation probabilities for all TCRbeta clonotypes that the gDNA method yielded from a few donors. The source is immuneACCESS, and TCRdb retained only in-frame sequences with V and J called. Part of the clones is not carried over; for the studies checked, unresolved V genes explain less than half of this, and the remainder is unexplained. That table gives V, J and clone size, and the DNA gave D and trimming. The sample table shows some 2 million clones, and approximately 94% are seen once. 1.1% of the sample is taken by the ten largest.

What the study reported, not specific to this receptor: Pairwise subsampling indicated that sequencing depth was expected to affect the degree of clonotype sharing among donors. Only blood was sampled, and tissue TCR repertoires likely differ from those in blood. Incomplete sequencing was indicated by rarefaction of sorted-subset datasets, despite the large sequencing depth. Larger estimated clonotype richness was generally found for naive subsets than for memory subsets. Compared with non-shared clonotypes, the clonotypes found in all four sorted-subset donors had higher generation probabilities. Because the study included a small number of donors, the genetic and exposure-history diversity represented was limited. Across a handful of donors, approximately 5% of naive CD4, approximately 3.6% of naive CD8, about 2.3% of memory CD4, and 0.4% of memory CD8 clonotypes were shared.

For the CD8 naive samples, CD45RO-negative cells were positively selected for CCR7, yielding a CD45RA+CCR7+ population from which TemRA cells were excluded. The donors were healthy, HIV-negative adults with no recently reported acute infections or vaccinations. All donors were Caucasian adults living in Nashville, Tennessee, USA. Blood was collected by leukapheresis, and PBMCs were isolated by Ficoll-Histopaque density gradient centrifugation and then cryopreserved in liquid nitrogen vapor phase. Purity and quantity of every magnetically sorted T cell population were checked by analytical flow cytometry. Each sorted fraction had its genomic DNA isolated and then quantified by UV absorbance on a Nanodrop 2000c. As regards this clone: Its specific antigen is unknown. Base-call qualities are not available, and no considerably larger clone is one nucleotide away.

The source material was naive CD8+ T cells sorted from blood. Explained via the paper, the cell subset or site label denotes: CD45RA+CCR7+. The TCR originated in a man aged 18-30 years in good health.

CDR3 reads: CAWSGTVVYEQYF. The DNA sequence is TGTGCCTGGAGTGGGACCGTAGTCTACGAGCAGTACTTC. Rearrangement joined TRBV30 to TRBJ2-7, with the D gene call left open. CDR1 GTSNPN and CDR2 SVGIG are derived from the germline V gene (reference sequence). Trimming costs V 1 base and J 3 bases, and their ends lie 10 bases apart. The CDR3 numbers 13 residues from cysteine through phenylalanine. The retained sequence is limited to the CDR3, 39 bases, with the frame set at the first base.